This record looks at one TCR beta chain sequence and its context. The antigen is unknown. This CDR3 comprises 13 residues. V lost 5 bases to trimming and J lost 0 bases, with 7 bases between them. CDR1 and CDR2 from the germline V gene are LGHNA and YSLEER. The data were taken from a study of T cells after yellow fever vaccination. Via MiXCR, TCRdb re-called the 5' RACE reads, giving one row per CDR3 protein. The sample holds about 240,000 distinct CDR3 sequences, 6.9% seen once. Study-wide results and limits: Clones from primary vaccination mostly reappeared after the booster (approximately 95% CD4, approximately 91% CD8).

Sample: CD4+ T cells sorted from PBMCs, taken 15 days after the yellow fever booster vaccination. The chain couples TRBV4-3 to TRBJ1-1; no clear D. The clonotype originates from a man aged 25 to 40 who received the YFV17D yellow fever vaccine. This CDR3 is CASSATMNTEAFF. The CDR3 DNA follows: TGCGCCAGCAGCGCGACAATGAACACTGAAGCTTTCTTT.